One sample yielded the 32 T cell receptor beta chains listed below, sequenced in a study of shared clonotypes between healthy human individuals. Clones were read by immunoSEQ multiplex PCR, and TCRdb kept only the in-frame ones, dropping some. The repertoire holds millions of clones, roughly 92% seen once, with under 0.15% in the top ten. The sequencing sample was made of naive CD4+ T cells sorted from blood. As for subset: CD45RA+ positively selected. These receptor sequences come from a man younger than 35 in good health.

The chain couples TRBV27 to TRBJ2-7; TRBD1 might be the D (6 bases). CDR3 length: 16 amino acids. The germline V gene encodes CDR1 MNHEY and CDR2 SMNVEV (reference sequence). V dropped 4 bases and J dropped 2 bases, with 18 bases sitting between them. This chain's CDR3 is CASSYYGQWGTYEQYF. CDR3 in DNA: TGTGCCAGCAGTTATTATGGACAGTGGGGAACCTACGAGCAGTACTTC.

The rearrangement uses TRBV7-2 and TRBJ2-5; D gene unclear. Germline V CDR1 and CDR2: SGHTA, FQGNSA. The CDR3 contains 12 residues. The V and J ends lost 6 bases and 5 bases respectively, with 10 bases between them. This chain's CDR3 is CASRTLSETQYF. The CDR3 DNA reads as TGTGCCAGCAGGACTCTCAGTGAGACCCAGTACTTC.

CDR3 residues: CASSLEGFGDTQYF. In DNA form, the CDR3 reads TGCGCCAGCAGCTTGGAGGGGTTCGGAGATACGCAGTATTTT. The chain recombines TRBV5-1 with TRBJ2-3, with D possibly TRBD1 on 5 matching bases. V dropped 0 bases and J dropped 5 bases, with 10 bases sitting between them. This CDR3 is built from 14 residues. The germline CDR1 and CDR2 sequences are SGHRS and YFSETQ.

V and J are TRBV2 and TRBJ1-6; TRBD1 matches 7 bases. CDR3 length: 16 amino acids. Germline CDR1 SNHLY, CDR2 FYNNEI. The V gene end was trimmed by 3 bases and the J gene end by 10 bases; junction bases not matched to a gene: 12. CDR3 amino acids: CASSDQTGAGRSPLHF. Written as DNA, the CDR3 is TGTGCCAGCAGTGATCAAACAGGGGCCGGACGGTCACCCCTCCACTTT.

The V gene is TRBV4-1, the J gene TRBJ2-5; TRBD1 aligns across 9 bases. With the DNA end fitting TRBJ2-7 better, the J assignment may be wrong. There are 17 residues in the CDR3. Germline lookup yields CDR1 MGHRA and CDR2 YSYEKL. In nucleotides, the CDR3 is TGCGCCAGCAGCCAAAACTACGGACAGGGGAAAACCTACGAGCAGTACTTC. Residues: CASSQNYGQGKTYEQYF.

The chain joins TRBV6-1 to TRBJ1-1, with TRBD1 as a possible D gene (5 bases). CDR3 length: 12 residues. CDR1 and CDR2 from the germline V gene are MNHNS and SASEGT. Trimming cost V 11 bases and J 5 bases, with 15 bases left between them. Written as DNA, the CDR3 is TGTGCCGGTCGACGGGGGGGGACTGAAGCTTTCTTT. This encodes CAGRRGGTEAFF.

This clone was detected only a few times. The chain couples TRBV2 to TRBJ1-1; D might be TRBD1 (6 bases). CDR1 is SNHLY, CDR2 FYNNEI, per germline. The CDR3 contains 14 residues. V was clipped by 8 bases and J by 2 bases, with 15 bases between them. The DNA of the CDR3 is TGTGCCAGCCGATACTGGACAGAAAACACTGAAGCTTTCTTT. Protein sequence: CASRYWTENTEAFF.

This rearrangement joins TRBV19 to TRBJ1-5; no definite D call. With 6 bases removed from V and 5 bases from J, the gap between germline ends came to 20 bases. Germline-derived CDR1 and CDR2 are LNHDA and SQIVND (reference sequence). The CDR3 extends over 16 amino acids. CDR3 in amino acids: CASSKTKTSHHQPQHF. DNA of the CDR3: TGTGCCAGTAGCAAAACTAAAACGAGCCATCATCAGCCCCAGCATTTT. Combining the CDR3 with reference TRBV19 and TRBJ1-5 gives the whole variable domain DGGITQSPKYLFRKEGQNVTLSCEQNLNHDAMYWYRQDPGQGLRLIYYSQIVNDFQKGDIAEGYSVSREKKESFPLTVTSAQKNPTAFYLCASSKTKTSHHQPQHFGDGTRLSIL.

The CDR3 DNA follows: TGTGCCAGCAGTTCTAGGGTCCGACAGATTCACAATGAGCAGTTCTTC. Its protein is CASSSRVRQIHNEQFF. The chain is built from TRBV28 and TRBJ2-1; a possible D gene is TRBD1 (5 bases). Germline assignment: CDR1 MDHEN and CDR2 SYDVKM. The CDR3 sequence is 16 residues long. V lost 4 bases to trimming and J lost 5 bases, with 18 bases between them.

This chain links TRBV20-1 with TRBJ1-1; D is unresolved. CDR3 length: 11 residues. Trimming took 5 bases from V and 7 from J, leaving 11 bases between them. Per the germline V gene, CDR1 is DFQATT and CDR2 is SNEGSKA (reference sequence). The CDR3 region is CSAYSGIEAFF. In DNA form, the CDR3 reads TGCAGTGCTTACTCCGGGATTGAAGCTTTCTTT.

The table lists this clone with a count of one. The chain links TRBV7-9 to TRBJ2-5, with 9 bases lining up with TRBD2. CDR3 length: 15 residues. Per the germline V gene, CDR1 is SEHNR and CDR2 is FQNEAQ (reference sequence). V dropped 2 bases and J dropped 3; count of bases not matched to a gene: 4. CDR3 protein: CASSLMSGRKETQYF. The CDR3 DNA reads as TGTGCCAGCAGCTTAATGAGCGGGAGGAAAGAGACCCAGTACTTC. The full variable domain, with the rest looked up from reference TRBV7-9 and TRBJ2-5, is DTGVSQNPRHKITKRGQNVTFRCDPISEHNRLYWYRQTLGQGPEFLTYFQNEAQLEKSRLLSDRFSAERPKGSFSTLEIQRTEQGDSAMYLCASSLMSGRKETQYFGPGTRLLVL.

The chain employs TRBV6-5 and TRBJ2-7; 12 positions match TRBD2. Germline V gene sequence: CDR1 MNHEY, CDR2 SVGAGI. This CDR3 comprises 14 residues. Losses at the gene ends were 5 bases for V and 3 bases for J; bases not matched to a gene: 2. The CDR3 DNA reads as TGTGCCAGCAGTATGACTAGCGGGAGCTACGAGCAGTACTTC. It is translated as CASSMTSGSYEQYF.

CDR3 sequence: CASSYRGGTYEQYF. CDR3 coding DNA: TGTGCCAGCAGTTACAGGGGAGGTACCTACGAGCAGTACTTC. The chain couples TRBV6-5 to TRBJ2-7, with a tentative D call TRBD2 (6 bases). Germline V gives CDR1 MNHEY, CDR2 SVGAGI. The V end lost 2 bases, the J end lost 2 bases, and 10 bases lay between the germline ends. This CDR3 is 14 amino acids long.

The V and J genes are TRBV5-4 and TRBJ2-1; D is unclear. V lost 4 bases and J 8 bases, leaving 10 bases between the germline ends. This CDR3 has 12 amino acids. Per germline, CDR1 SGHNT and CDR2 YYREEE (reference sequence). The CDR3 sequence is CASSLFSYEQFF. The CDR3 nucleotides are TGTGCCAGCAGCCTCTTTTCCTATGAGCAGTTCTTC.

The gene calls are TRBV5-4 and TRBJ2-3; D not resolved. Germline V gives CDR1 SGHNT, CDR2 YYREEE (reference sequence). The V end was cut by 0 bases, the J end by 0 bases, with 11 bases between. The length of the CDR3 is 16 residues. The CDR3 spells CASSLGQIPSTDTQYF. CDR3 bases: TGTGCCAGCAGCTTGGGGCAGATCCCTAGCACAGATACGCAGTATTTT.

This clone appeared a few times. Distinct nucleotide sequences in the sample also encode this CDR3. The chain links TRBV6-5 to TRBJ1-1; D gene ambiguous. The CDR3 has 13 amino acids. The germline V gene encodes CDR1 MNHEY and CDR2 SVGAGI. The V end was cut by 2 bases, the J end by 1 base, with 5 bases between. For the CDR3, the DNA is TGTGCCAGCAGTTACGGCCAGAACACTGAAGCTTTCTTT. Amino acid sequence: CASSYGQNTEAFF.

The chain combines TRBV2 with TRBJ1-5, with 9 positions matching TRBD1. Trimming took 6 bases from V and 5 from J; bases not matched to a gene: 2. This CDR3 spans 13 amino acids. Germline CDR1 and CDR2: SNHLY and FYNNEI. CDR3 DNA: TGTGCCAGCAGATGGACAGGGGATCAGCCCCAGCATTTT. Translation: CASRWTGDQPQHF.

V is TRBV5-1 and J is TRBJ1-5, with D tentatively TRBD1 (5 bases). The V end was cut by 0 bases, the J end by 2 bases, with 6 bases between. This CDR3 spans 14 amino acids. Germline CDR1 and CDR2: SGHRS and YFSETQ. The DNA for the CDR3 is TGCGCCAGCAGCTTGGAACAGGGCAATCAGCCCCAGCATTTT. This sequence encodes CASSLEQGNQPQHF.

This chain joins TRBV9 and TRBJ2-5; possible D gene TRBD2, 6 bases. V lost 0 bases and J lost 0, with 12 bases in between. CDR1 SGDLS and CDR2 YYNGEE come from the germline V gene. The CDR3 consists of 16 residues. The CDR3 here is CASSVAMRRDQETQYF. The CDR3 DNA follows: TGTGCCAGCAGCGTAGCTATGAGGAGGGACCAAGAGACCCAGTACTTC.

This rearrangement joins TRBV19 to TRBJ1-2, with D perhaps matching TRBD1 (6 bases). The germline V gene has CDR1 LNHDA and CDR2 SQIVND (reference sequence). CDR3 size: 13 residues. Trimming stripped 4 bases from V and 7 bases from J, with 13 bases between. CDR3: CASSTTGIVGYTF. CDR3 nucleotide sequence: TGTGCCAGTAGTACCACAGGGATTGTTGGCTACACCTTC.

The chain is built from TRBV27 and TRBJ1-2; D not certain. Trimming pared 6 bases from V and 7 bases from J, leaving 15 bases between. The CDR3 covers 13 residues. CDR1 is MNHEY and CDR2 is SMNVEV in the germline V gene (reference sequence). CDR3 nucleotides: TGTGCCAGCAGCAACTCTTATTTGGGTGGCTACACCTTC. It encodes CASSNSYLGGYTF.

The V call is TRBV7-2, the J call TRBJ1-5; D gene unclear. V lost 1 base, J lost 6 bases, and 4 bases lay in between. Germline CDR1 SGHTA, CDR2 FQGNSA. CDR3 length equals 12 residues. The CDR3 here is CASSLDVQPQHF. CDR3 sequence (DNA): TGTGCCAGCAGCTTAGACGTTCAGCCCCAGCATTTT.

This chain joins TRBV7-2 and TRBJ1-4, with D uncertain. Germline V CDR1 and CDR2: SGHTA, FQGNSA. The length of the CDR3 is 14 residues. Trimming took 0 bases from V and 3 from J, leaving 5 bases between them. The CDR3 DNA reads TGTGCCAGCAGCTTAGCCACTTCTAATGAAAAACTGTTTTTT. This gives the protein CASSLATSNEKLFF.

The chain joins TRBV6-6 to TRBJ2-7; TRBD1 matches 8 bases. The V gene end was trimmed by 2 bases and the J gene end by 6 bases; junction bases not matched to a gene: 9. This CDR3 has 15 residues. Per the germline V gene, CDR1 is MNHNY and CDR2 is SVGAGI (reference sequence). Written as DNA, the CDR3 is TGTGCCAGCAGTTACCGCCAGGGGGCATATGGCGAGCAGTACTTC. Protein product: CASSYRQGAYGEQYF.

The rearrangement joins TRBV25-1 to TRBJ2-5, with TRBD1 matching over 8 bases. V lost 5 bases, J lost 4 bases, and 6 bases stayed unmatched. Per the germline V gene, CDR1 is MGHDK and CDR2 is SYGVNS. This CDR3 region has 14 residues. In nucleotides, the CDR3 is TGTGCCAGCAGTTCAGGGGGCAAGTCAGAGACCCAGTACTTC. Protein sequence: CASSSGGKSETQYF. Based on the CDR3 plus reference TRBV25-1 and TRBJ2-5, the full variable domain is EADIYQTPRYLVIGTGKKITLECSQTMGHDKMYWYQQDPGMELHLIHYSYGVNSTEKGDLSSESTVSRIRTEHFPLTLESARPSHTSQYLCASSSGGKSETQYFGPGTRLLVL.

The chain's CDR3 is CASSPTAGREGPDTQYF. CDR3 DNA: TGCGCCAGCAGCCCGACAGCGGGGAGGGAAGGGCCAGATACGCAGTATTTT. V is TRBV5-1 and J is TRBJ2-3; 7 nucleotides line up with TRBD2. The CDR3 spans 17 residues. The germline gives CDR1 SGHRS, CDR2 YFSETQ. V gave up 4 bases and J gave up 4 bases; unmatched junction bases: 15.

This chain connects TRBV18 to TRBJ1-1; a possible D gene is TRBD1 (6 bases). The CDR3 contains 15 residues. Looked up from germline, CDR1 is KGHSH and CDR2 is LQKENI. V lost 3 bases and J 3 bases, leaving 14 bases between the germline ends. The CDR3 here is CASSPTSGDYTEAFF. Here the CDR3 DNA reads TGTGCCAGCTCACCGACGTCAGGGGATTACACTGAAGCTTTCTTT. The whole variable domain, filled in from reference TRBV18 and TRBJ1-1, reads NAGVMQNPRHLVRRRGQEARLRCSPMKGHSHVYWYRQLPEEGLKFMVYLQKENIIDESGMPKERFSAEFPKEGPSILRIQQVVRGDSAAYFCASSPTSGDYTEAFFGQGTRLTVV.

The chain carries TRBV9 and TRBJ2-7, with TRBD1 as a possible D gene (7 bases). The germline V gene has CDR1 SGDLS and CDR2 YYNGEE. The CDR3 runs 14 residues. V shed 0 bases and J shed 5 bases, with 12 bases lying between them. DNA of the CDR3: TGTGCCAGCAGCGTAGACCAGGGGGGCGACGAGCAGTACTTC. Protein sequence: CASSVDQGGDEQYF.

This chain links TRBV5-6 with TRBJ2-5, with 15 bases fitting TRBD2. Germline-derived CDR1 and CDR2 are SGHDT and YYEEEE. V lost 1 base, J lost 2 bases, and 6 bases stayed unmatched. This CDR3 is built from 18 residues. The DNA for the CDR3 is TGTGCCAGCAGCTTGTCGGGACTAGCGGGGGGTAGGCAAGAGACCCAGTACTTC. Its translation: CASSLSGLAGGRQETQYF. Full variable domain (outside the CDR3, taken from reference TRBV5-6 and TRBJ2-5): DAGVTQSPTHLIKTRGQQVTLRCSPKSGHDTVSWYQQALGQGPQFIFQYYEEEERQRGNFPDRFSGHQFPNYSSELNVNALLLGDSALYLCASSLSGLAGGRQETQYFGPGTRLLVL.

In its sample, this clone was seen a few times. The V call is TRBV6-4, the J call TRBJ1-5; D is possibly TRBD1 (5 bases). There are 16 residues in the CDR3. Germline CDR1 reads MRHNA; CDR2 reads SNTAGT. Trimming shortened V by 2 bases and J by 5 bases, and 16 bases separated the two germline ends. CDR3 in amino acids: CASSDGDSQGDQPQHF. CDR3 DNA: TGTGCCAGCAGTGACGGGGACTCCCAAGGGGATCAGCCCCAGCATTTT.

The chain has TRBV6-5 and TRBJ2-1, with D unclear. Trimming removed 9 bases at V and 6 bases at J, with 18 bases between. The germline V gene encodes CDR1 MNHEY and CDR2 SVGAGI. The CDR3 length is 14 residues. The CDR3 loop reads CASRRRENSNEQFF. CDR3 nucleotide sequence: TGTGCCAGTCGGCGTAGGGAAAATTCCAATGAGCAGTTCTTC.

V and J are TRBV4-1 and TRBJ2-3, with 12 bases lining up with TRBD2. Per germline, CDR1 MGHRA and CDR2 YSYEKL. The CDR3 covers 17 residues. The V gene end was trimmed by 5 bases and the J gene end by 2 bases; junction bases not matched to a gene: 8. CDR3 sequence (DNA): TGCGCCAGCAGCTCCCCCCGACTAGCGGGAGTCACAGATACGCAGTATTTT. This codes for CASSSPRLAGVTDTQYF.